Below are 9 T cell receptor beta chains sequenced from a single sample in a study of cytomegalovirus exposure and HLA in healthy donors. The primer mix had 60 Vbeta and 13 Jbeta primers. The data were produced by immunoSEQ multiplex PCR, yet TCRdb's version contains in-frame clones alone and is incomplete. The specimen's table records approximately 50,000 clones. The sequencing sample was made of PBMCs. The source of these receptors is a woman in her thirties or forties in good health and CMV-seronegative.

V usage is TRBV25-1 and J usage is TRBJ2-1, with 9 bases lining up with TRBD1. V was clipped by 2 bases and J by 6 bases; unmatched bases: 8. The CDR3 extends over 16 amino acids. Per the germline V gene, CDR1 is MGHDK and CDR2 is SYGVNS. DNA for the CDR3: TGTGCCAGCAGTGAAGCGGGACAGGGAGGGGTCAATGAGCAGTTCTTC. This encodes CASSEAGQGGVNEQFF.

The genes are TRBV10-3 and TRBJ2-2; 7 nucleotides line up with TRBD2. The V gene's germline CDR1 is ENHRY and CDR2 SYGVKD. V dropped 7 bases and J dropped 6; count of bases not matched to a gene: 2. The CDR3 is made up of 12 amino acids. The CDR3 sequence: CAITAGPGELFF. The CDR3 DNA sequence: TGTGCCATCACAGCGGGACCCGGGGAGCTGTTTTTT.

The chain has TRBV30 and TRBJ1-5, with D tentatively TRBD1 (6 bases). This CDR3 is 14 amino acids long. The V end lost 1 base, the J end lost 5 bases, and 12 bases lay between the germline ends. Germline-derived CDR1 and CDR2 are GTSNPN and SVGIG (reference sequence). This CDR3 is CAWSAARGDQPQHF. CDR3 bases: TGTGCCTGGAGTGCTGCCAGGGGTGATCAGCCCCAGCATTTT.

In DNA form, the CDR3 reads TGCAGCGTGTTCCACGGACTAGCGGGAAGCTACAATGAGCAGTTCTTC. This gives the protein CSVFHGLAGSYNEQFF. The chain combines TRBV29-1 with TRBJ2-1, with 12 bases that match TRBD2. J was trimmed by 3 bases and V by 6 bases; bases with no gene match: 9. CDR3 length equals 16 residues. The germline V gene has CDR1 SQVTM and CDR2 ANQGSEA.

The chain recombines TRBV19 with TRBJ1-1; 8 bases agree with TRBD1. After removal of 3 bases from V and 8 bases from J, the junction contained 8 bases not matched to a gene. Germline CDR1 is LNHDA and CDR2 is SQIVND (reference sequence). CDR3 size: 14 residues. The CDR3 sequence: CASSIQGAGGEAFF. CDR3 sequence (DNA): TGTGCCAGTAGTATTCAGGGGGCAGGAGGGGAAGCTTTCTTT. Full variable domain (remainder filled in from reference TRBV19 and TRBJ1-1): DGGITQSPKYLFRKEGQNVTLSCEQNLNHDAMYWYRQDPGQGLRLIYYSQIVNDFQKGDIAEGYSVSREKKESFPLTVTSAQKNPTAFYLCASSIQGAGGEAFFGQGTRLTVV.

Here the CDR3 reads CASSQQDFSISGYTF. CDR3 DNA sequence: TGTGCCAGCAGTCAACAGGATTTCAGTATTTCGGGCTACACCTTC. This chain uses TRBV28 with TRBJ1-2; D is perhaps TRBD1 (5 bases). Germline CDR1 and CDR2: MDHEN and SYDVKM. The germline V and J ends were trimmed by 5 bases and 8 bases, with 21 bases remaining between them. This CDR3 comprises 15 residues.

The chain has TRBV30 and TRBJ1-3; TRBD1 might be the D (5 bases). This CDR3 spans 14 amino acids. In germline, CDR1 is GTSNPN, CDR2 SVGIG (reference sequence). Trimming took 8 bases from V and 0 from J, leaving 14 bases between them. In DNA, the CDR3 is TGTGCCCTCTCTCGGGGGAACTCTGGAAACACCATATATTTT. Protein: CALSRGNSGNTIYF.

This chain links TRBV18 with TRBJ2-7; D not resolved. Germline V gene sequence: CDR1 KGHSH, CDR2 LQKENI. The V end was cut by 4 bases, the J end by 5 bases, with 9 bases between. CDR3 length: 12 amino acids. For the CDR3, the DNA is TGTGCCAGCTCACTCCCCCCCAACGAGCAGTACTTC. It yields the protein CASSLPPNEQYF.

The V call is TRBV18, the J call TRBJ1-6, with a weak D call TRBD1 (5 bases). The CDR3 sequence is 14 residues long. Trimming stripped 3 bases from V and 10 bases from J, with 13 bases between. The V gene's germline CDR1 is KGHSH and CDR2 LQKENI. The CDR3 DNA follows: TGTGCCAGCTCACCGGGAGGGGACGAGTCACCCCTCCACTTT. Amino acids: CASSPGGDESPLHF.